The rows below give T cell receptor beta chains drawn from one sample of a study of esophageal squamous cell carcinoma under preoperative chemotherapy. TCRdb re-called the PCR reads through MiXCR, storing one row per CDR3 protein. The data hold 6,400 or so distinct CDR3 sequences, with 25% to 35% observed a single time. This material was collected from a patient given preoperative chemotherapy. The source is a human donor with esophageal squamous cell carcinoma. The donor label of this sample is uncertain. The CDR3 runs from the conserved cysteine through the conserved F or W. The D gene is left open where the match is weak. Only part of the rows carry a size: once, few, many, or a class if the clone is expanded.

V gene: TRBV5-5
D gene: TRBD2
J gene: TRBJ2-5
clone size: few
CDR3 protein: CASSLAPLAGGKEQYF
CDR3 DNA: TGTGCCAGCAGCTTGGCTCCGTTAGCGGGAGGGAAGGAGCAGTACTTC

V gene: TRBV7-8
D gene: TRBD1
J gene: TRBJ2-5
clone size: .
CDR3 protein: CASRLQGQAKNNEEYF
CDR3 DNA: TGTGCCAGCAGGTTACAAGGACAGGCGAAAAACAATGAGGAGTACTTC

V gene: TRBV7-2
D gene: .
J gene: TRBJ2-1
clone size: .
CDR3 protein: CASSLVSRPYNEQFF
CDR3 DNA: TGTGCGAGCAGCTTAGTGTCCCGCCCCTACAATGAGCAGTTCTTC

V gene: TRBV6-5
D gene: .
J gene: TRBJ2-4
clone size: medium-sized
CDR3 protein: CASRTGKNIQYF
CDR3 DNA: TGTGCCAGCCGGACCGGGAAAAACATTCAGTACTTC

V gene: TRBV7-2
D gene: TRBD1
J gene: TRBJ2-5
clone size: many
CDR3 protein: CASRDNRGETQYF
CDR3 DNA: TGTGCCAGCAGAGATAACAGGGGTGAGACCCAGTACTTC

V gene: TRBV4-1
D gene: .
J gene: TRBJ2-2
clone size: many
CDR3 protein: CASSQEDGSLAGELFF
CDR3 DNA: TGCGCCAGCAGCCAAGAGGACGGGAGTCTTGCCGGGGAGCTGTTTTTT

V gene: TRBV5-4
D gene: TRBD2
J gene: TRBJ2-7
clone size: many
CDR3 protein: CASSLGLAGGDEQYF
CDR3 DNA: TGTGCCAGCAGCTTGGGGCTAGCGGGAGGCGACGAGCAGTACTTC

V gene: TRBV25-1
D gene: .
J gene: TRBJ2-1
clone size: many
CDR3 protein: CASSAPRAGRGETQFF
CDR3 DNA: TGTGCCAGCAGTGCCCCGAGGGCGGGACGAGGAGAGACCCAGTTCTTC

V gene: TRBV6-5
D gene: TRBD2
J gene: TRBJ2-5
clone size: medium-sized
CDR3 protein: CASSRPWGTREEETQYF
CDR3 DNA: TGTGCCAGCAGCCGCCCCTGGGGAACGCGGGAGGAAGAGACCCAGTACTTC

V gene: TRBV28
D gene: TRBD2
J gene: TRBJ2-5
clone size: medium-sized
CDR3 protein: CASSPWGGTGETQYF
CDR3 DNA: TGTGCCAGCAGTCCCTGGGGGGGGACTGGGGAGACCCAGTACTTC

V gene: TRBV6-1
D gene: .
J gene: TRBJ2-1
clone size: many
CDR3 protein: CASSEASADFSYEQFF
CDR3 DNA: TGTGCCAGCAGTGAAGCAAGCGCGGACTTCTCCTACGAGCAGTTCTTC

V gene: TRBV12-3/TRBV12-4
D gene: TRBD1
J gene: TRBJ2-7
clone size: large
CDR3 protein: CASSPGDSNEQYF
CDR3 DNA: TGTGCCAGCAGTCCTGGGGACAGCAACGAGCAGTACTTC

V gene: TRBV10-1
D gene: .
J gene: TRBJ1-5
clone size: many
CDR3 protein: CASTLGGGLRNQPQHF
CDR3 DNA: TGCGCCAGCACTCTCGGAGGGGGATTGCGCAATCAGCCCCAGCATTTT

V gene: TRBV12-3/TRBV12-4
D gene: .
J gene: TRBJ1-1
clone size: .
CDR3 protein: CASSFSTSNTEAFF
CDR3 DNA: TGTGCCAGCAGTTTTTCTACCTCGAACACTGAAGCTTTCTTT

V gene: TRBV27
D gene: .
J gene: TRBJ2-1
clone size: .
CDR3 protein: CAGRVRNEQFF
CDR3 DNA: TGTGCCGGCAGGGTCCGCAATGAGCAGTTCTTC

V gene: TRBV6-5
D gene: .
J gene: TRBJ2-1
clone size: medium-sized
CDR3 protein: CASSSVLSSYNEQFF
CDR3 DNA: TGTGCCAGCAGTTCTGTCCTGAGCTCCTACAATGAGCAGTTCTTC

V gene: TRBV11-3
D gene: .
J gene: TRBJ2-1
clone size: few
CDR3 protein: CASSALGVGEQFF
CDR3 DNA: TGTGCCAGCAGCGCGCTAGGGGTTGGTGAGCAGTTCTTC

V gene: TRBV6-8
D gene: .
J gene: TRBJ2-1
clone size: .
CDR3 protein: CASSYSRASYDEQFF
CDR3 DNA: TGTGCCAGCAGTTACTCGAGGGCGTCCTACGATGAGCAGTTCTTC

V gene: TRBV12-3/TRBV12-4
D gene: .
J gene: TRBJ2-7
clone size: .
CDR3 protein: CASSCGVGLYEQYF
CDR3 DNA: TGTGCCAGCAGTTGCGGGGTTGGCCTCTACGAGCAGTACTTC

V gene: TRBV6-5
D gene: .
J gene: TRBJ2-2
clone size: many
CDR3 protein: CASSYVGTQGSGELFF
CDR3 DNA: TGTGCCAGCAGTTACGTTGGGACTCAAGGGTCCGGGGAGCTGTTTTTT

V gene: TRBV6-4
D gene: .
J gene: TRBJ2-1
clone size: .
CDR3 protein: CGSSDGLGYNEQVF
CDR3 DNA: TGTGGCAGCAGTGACGGGTTGGGTTACAATGAGCAGGTGTTC

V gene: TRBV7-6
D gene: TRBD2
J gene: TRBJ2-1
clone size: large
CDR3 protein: CASSSGTSGFSSYNEQFF
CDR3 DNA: TGTGCCAGCAGCTCCGGGACTAGCGGGTTCAGCTCCTACAATGAGCAGTTCTTC

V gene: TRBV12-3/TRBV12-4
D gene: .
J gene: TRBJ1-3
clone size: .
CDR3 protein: CASSLDEASGNTIYF
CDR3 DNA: TGTGCCAGCAGTTTGGACGAGGCCTCTGGAAACACCATATATTTT

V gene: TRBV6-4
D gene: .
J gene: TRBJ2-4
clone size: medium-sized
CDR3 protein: CASSDSATNAKNIQYF
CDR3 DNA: TGTGCCAGCAGTGACTCCGCGACCAACGCCAAAAACATTCAGTACTTC

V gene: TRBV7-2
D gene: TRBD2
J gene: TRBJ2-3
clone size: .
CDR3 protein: CASRRTAGTRVTDTQYF
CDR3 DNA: TGTGCCAGCAGGCGCACAGCTGGGACTAGGGTGACAGATACGCAGTATTTT

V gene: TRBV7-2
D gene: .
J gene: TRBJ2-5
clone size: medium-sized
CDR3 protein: CASSRTRGRETQYF
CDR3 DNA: TGTGCCAGCAGTCGAACACGGGGGAGGGAGACCCAGTACTTC

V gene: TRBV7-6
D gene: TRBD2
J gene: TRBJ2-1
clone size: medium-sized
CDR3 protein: CASSHREGAGGETQFF
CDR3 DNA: TGTGCCAGCAGCCATCGGGAGGGTGCGGGGGGAGAGACCCAGTTCTTC

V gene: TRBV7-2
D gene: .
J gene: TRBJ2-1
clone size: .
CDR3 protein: CASSPRDSYSEELF
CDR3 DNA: TGTGCCAGCAGCCCTCGGGACTCCTACAGTGAGGAGTTGTTC

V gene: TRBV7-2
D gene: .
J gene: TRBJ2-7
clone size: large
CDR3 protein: CASSFSVYEQYF
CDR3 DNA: TGTGCCAGCAGCTTTAGCGTTTACGAGCAGTACTTC

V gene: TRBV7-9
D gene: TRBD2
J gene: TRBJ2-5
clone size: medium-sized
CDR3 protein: CASRSGTSGTGRRETQYF
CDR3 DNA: TGTGCCAGCCGCTCCGGGACTAGCGGCACAGGAAGACGGGAGACCCAGTACTTC

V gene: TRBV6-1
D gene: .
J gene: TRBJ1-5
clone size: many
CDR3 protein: CASSEVKGPTSNQPQHF
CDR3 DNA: TGTGCCAGCAGTGAAGTTAAGGGCCCGACGAGCAATCAGCCCCAGCATTTT

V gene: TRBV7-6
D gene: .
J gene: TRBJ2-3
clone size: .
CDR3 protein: CAGSKTIGGAGTDTQYF
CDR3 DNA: TGTGCCGGCAGCAAAACTATAGGGGGAGCGGGCACAGATACGCAGTATTTT